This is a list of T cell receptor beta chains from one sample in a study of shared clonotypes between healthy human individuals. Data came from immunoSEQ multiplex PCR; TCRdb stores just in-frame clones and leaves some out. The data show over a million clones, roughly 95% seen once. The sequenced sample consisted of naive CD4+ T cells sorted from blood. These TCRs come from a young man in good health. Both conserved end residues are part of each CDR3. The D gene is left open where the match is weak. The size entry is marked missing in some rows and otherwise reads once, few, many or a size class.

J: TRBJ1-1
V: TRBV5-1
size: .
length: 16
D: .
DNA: TGCGCCAGCAGCTTGTGGCAGGCCGCGGGGAGCACTGAAGCTTTCTTT
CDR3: CASSLWQAAGSTEAFF

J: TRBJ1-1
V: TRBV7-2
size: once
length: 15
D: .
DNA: TGTGCCAGCAGCTTAGGGGGTAGCCCTACTCTTGAAGCTTTCTTT
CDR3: CASSLGGSPTLEAFF

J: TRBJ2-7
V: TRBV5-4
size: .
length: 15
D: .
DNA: TGTGCCAGCAGCTTCCATTCGAAAAGCTCCTACGAGCAGTACTTC
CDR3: CASSFHSKSSYEQYF

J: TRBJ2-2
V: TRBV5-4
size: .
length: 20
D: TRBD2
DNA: TGTGCCAGCAGCAATATAAAGGGACTAGCGGGAGGCCCGAACACCGGGGAGCTGTTTTTT
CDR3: CASSNIKGLAGGPNTGELFF

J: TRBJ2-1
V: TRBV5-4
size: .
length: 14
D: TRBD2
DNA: TGTGCAGCTAGGCTGCGGGAGGGGGACAATGAGCAGTTCTTC
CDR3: CAARLREGDNEQFF

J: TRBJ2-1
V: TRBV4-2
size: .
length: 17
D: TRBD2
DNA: TGTGCCAGCAGCCAAGGGACTAGCGGGAGTAAGAGGAATGAGCAGTTCTTC
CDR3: CASSQGTSGSKRNEQFF

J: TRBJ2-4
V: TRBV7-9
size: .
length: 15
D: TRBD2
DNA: TGTGCCAGCAGCTTAAATATGGCAGGGAGGGACATTCAGTACTTC
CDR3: CASSLNMAGRDIQYF

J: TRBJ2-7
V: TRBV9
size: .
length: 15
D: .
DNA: TGTGCCAGCAGCCCTTCGACTACTGGAACCTACGAGCAGTACTTC
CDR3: CASSPSTTGTYEQYF

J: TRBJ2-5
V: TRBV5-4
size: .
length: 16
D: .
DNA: TGTGCCAGCAGCTTCTCGAAGTCTGGGGTGAAGGAGACCCAGTACTTC
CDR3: CASSFSKSGVKETQYF

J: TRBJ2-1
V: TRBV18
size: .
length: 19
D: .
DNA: TGTGCCAGCTCACCACTTTCTAGCTTAAATACCCTCTCCTACAATGAGCAGTTCTTC
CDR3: CASSPLSSLNTLSYNEQFF

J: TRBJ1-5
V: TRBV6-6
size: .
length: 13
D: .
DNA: TGTGCCAGCAACGACGCGAGGGGCCAGCCCCAGCATTTT
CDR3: CASNDARGQPQHF

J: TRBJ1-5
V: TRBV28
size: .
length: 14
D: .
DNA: TGTGCCAGCAGTTTGGTAGGGGCAAATCAGCCCCAGCATTTT
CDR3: CASSLVGANQPQHF

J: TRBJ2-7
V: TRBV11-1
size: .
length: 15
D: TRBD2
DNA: TGTGCCAGCAGCTTAGGCGGGAGGCTCCCCTACGAGCAGTACTTC
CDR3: CASSLGGRLPYEQYF

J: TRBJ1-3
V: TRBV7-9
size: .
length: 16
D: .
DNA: TGTGCCAGCAGCTTATCCCCGGGTAGCTCTGGAAACACCATATATTTT
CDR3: CASSLSPGSSGNTIYF

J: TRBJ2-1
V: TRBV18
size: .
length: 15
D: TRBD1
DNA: TGTGCCAGCTCACCCGGGACAGGGGCTTTTAATGAGCAGTTCTTC
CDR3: CASSPGTGAFNEQFF

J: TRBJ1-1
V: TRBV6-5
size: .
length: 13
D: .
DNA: TGTGCCAGCAGTTACTCTGAGAACACTGAAGCTTTCTTT
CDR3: CASSYSENTEAFF

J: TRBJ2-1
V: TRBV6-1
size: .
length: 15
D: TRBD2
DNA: TGTGCCACCTTGAGACTAGCGGGAGGGAGCAATGAGCAGTTCTTC
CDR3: CATLRLAGGSNEQFF

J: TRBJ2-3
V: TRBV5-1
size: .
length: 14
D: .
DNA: TGCGCCAGCAGCTTGGAAAGGGGCACAGATACGCAGTATTTT
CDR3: CASSLERGTDTQYF

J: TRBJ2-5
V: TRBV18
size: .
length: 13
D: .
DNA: TGTGCCAGCTTTACAGAAGCTCGGGAGACCCAGTACTTC
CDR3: CASFTEARETQYF

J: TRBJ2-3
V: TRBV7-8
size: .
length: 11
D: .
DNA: TGTGCCACCCGTGACATGAATACGCAGTATTTT
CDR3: CATRDMNTQYF

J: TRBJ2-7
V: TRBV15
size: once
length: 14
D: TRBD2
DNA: TGTGCCACCAGCAGACCGGGGGGCTCCTACGAGCAGTACTTC
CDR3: CATSRPGGSYEQYF

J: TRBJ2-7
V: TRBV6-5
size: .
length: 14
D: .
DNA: TGTGCCAGCAGTCTCCTAGGCAGCCTCTACGAGCAGTACTTC
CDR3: CASSLLGSLYEQYF

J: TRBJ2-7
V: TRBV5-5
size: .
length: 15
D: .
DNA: TGTGCCAGCAGCTTGGACAGACAAGGGAGCTACGAGCAGTACTTC
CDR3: CASSLDRQGSYEQYF

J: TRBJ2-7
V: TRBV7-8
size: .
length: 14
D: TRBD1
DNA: TGTGCCAGCAGTCGGGACAGGGTCACCTACGAGCAGTACTTC
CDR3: CASSRDRVTYEQYF

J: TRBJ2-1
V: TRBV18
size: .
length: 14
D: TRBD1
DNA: TGTGCCAGCTCACCTGGACAGGGGTACAATGAGCAGTTCTTC
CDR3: CASSPGQGYNEQFF

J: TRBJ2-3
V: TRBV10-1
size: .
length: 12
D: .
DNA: TGCGCCAGCAGTAACCCCGGAGATACGCAGTATTTT
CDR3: CASSNPGDTQYF

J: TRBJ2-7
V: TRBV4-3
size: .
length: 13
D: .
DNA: TGCGCCAGCAGCCAAGAAGTTATCGACGAGCAGTACTTC
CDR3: CASSQEVIDEQYF

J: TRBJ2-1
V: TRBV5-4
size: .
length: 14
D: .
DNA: TGTGCCAGCAGCTGGCGGGATCCGAACAATGAGCAGTTCTTC
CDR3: CASSWRDPNNEQFF

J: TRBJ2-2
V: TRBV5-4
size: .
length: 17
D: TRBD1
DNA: TGTGCCAGCAGCTCAGGATTAGACAGGGTGTCCACCGGGGAGCTGTTTTTT
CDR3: CASSSGLDRVSTGELFF

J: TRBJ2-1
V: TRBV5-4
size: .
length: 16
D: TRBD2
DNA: TGTGCCGCTACTTCGGAGCGGGAGGGCCCCTACAATGAGCAGTTCTTC
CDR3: CAATSEREGPYNEQFF

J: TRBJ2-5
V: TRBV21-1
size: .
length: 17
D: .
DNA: TGTGCCAGCAGCAAAGTCCAAGAGACAGCCTCCCAAGAGACCCAGTACTTC
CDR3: CASSKVQETASQETQYF

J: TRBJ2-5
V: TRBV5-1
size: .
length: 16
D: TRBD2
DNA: TGCGCCAGCAGCTTGGGGCTAGCGGGAGGGGGAGAGACCCAGTACTTC
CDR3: CASSLGLAGGGETQYF

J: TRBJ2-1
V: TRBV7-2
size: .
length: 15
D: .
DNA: TGTGCCAGCAGCCGCAGCTTCGTAACCTACAATGAGCAGTTCTTC
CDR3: CASSRSFVTYNEQFF

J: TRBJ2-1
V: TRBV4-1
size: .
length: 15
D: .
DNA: TGCGCCAGCAGCTCATACAGCATCTCCTACAATGAGCAGTTCTTC
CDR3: CASSSYSISYNEQFF

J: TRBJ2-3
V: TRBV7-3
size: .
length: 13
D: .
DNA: TGTGCCAGCAGCTATTACACGGATGGTACGCAGTATTTT
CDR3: CASSYYTDGTQYF

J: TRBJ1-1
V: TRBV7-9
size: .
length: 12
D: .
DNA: TGTGCCAGCGTAGTACTCGGGGATGAAGCTTTCTTT
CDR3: CASVVLGDEAFF

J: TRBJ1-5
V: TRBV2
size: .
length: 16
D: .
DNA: TGTGCCAGCAGTGAAGGGGGACGCCGGGGCAATCAGCCCCAGCATTTT
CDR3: CASSEGGRRGNQPQHF

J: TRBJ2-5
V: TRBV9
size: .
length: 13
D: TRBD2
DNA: TGTGCCAGCAGCGCGGGAGGGGAAGAGACCCAGTACTTC
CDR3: CASSAGGEETQYF

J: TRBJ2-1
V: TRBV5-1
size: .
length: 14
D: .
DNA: TGCGCCAGCAGCTTGTTCGACTCCTACAATGAGCAGTTCTTC
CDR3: CASSLFDSYNEQFF

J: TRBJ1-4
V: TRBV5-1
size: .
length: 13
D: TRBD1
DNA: TGCGCCAGCAGTGGGACAGGGGTTGAAAAACTGTTTTTT
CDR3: CASSGTGVEKLFF

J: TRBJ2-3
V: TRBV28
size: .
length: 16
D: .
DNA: TGTGCCAGCAGTTTACTCTCGGGGGGCCGCACAGATACGCAGTATTTT
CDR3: CASSLLSGGRTDTQYF

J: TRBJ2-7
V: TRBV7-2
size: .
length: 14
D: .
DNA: TGTGCCAGCACTTGGCGGGGGCATTTGTACGAGCAGTACTTC
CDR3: CASTWRGHLYEQYF

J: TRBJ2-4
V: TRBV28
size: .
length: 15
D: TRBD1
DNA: TGTGCCAGCAGTCCGACAGGGGTAGCCAAAAACATTCAGTACTTC
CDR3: CASSPTGVAKNIQYF

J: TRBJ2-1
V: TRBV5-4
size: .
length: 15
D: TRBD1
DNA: TGTGCCAGCAGCTCCGGGACAGGGGCCTACAATGAGCAGTTCTTC
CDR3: CASSSGTGAYNEQFF

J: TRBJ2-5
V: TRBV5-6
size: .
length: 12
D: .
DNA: TGTGCCAGACCGGGACAACAAGAGACCCAGTACTTC
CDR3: CARPGQQETQYF

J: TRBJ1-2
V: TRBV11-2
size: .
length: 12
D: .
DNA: TGTGCCAGCAGCTCAGAGGGTGATGGCTACACCTTC
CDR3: CASSSEGDGYTF

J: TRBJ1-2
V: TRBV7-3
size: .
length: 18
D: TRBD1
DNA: TGTGCCAGCAGCCGACTGCCATTGAGTGGACAGGGAGGGTATGGCTACACCTTC
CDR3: CASSRLPLSGQGGYGYTF

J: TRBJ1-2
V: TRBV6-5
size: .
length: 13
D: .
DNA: TGTGCCAGCAGTTACGGGGAGCGCTATGGCTACACCTTC
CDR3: CASSYGERYGYTF

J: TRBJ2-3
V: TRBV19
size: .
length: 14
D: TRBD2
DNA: TGTGCCAGTAGTATTCGGGAGGTGGCAGATACGCAGTATTTT
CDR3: CASSIREVADTQYF

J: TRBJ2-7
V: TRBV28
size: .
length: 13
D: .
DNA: TGTGCCAGCAGTTTAGGACCTTCCTACGAGCAGTACTTC
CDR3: CASSLGPSYEQYF

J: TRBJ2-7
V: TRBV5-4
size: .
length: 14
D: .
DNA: TGTGCCAGCAGCCGCGGGGTGAGCTCCTACGAGCAGTACTTC
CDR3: CASSRGVSSYEQYF